Following are 12 T cell receptor beta chains from one sample sequenced in a study of identifying expanded T cells in peripheral blood. The assay was immunoSEQ multiplex PCR, and TCRdb's table has in-frame clones only and misses some. The sample has around 63,000 clones, more than 70% seen once. The sequencing input was blood. These receptors were taken from a person between 18 and 69 years old in good health.

The rearrangement uses TRBV5-6 and TRBJ2-5, with 10 bases lining up with TRBD1. The V gene end was trimmed by 4 bases and the J gene end by 2 bases; junction bases not matched to a gene: 8. The CDR3 runs 16 residues. Germline V CDR1 and CDR2: SGHDT, YYEEEE. The DNA for the CDR3 is TGTGCCAGCAGCATTCCGGACAGGGGGGATCAAGAGACCCAGTACTTC. Translation gives CASSIPDRGDQETQYF.

This chain uses TRBV15 with TRBJ1-1; no clear D gene. The CDR3 loop spans 15 amino acids. V shed 0 bases and J shed 0 bases, with 8 bases lying between them. Looked up from germline, CDR1 is LNHNV and CDR2 is YYDKDF (reference sequence). The CDR3 DNA sequence: TGTGCCACCAGCAGAGACAGGATCCTGAACACTGAAGCTTTCTTT. It encodes CATSRDRILNTEAFF.

This clone was counted a single time. The rearrangement links TRBV18 to TRBJ2-1, with D perhaps matching TRBD1 or TRBD2 (5 bases each). Trimming took off 6 bases at V and 10 bases at J, with 19 bases between the two ends. Germline CDR1 reads KGHSH; CDR2 reads LQKENI. The CDR3 sequence is 14 residues long. CDR3 nucleotide sequence: TGTGCCAGCTCCGGCCCCGGTAGGGGAGAGGAGCAGTTCTTC. Translating gives CASSGPGRGEEQFF.

The chain carries TRBV30 and TRBJ2-2; D gene unclear. The CDR3 extends over 13 amino acids. Trimming removed 5 bases from V and 7 bases from J, with 14 bases in between. The germline V gene encodes CDR1 GTSNPN and CDR2 SVGIG (reference sequence). CDR3 nucleotides: TGTGCCTGGCAGGCCAGGCTGGACGGGGAGCTGTTTTTT. This encodes CAWQARLDGELFF.

The CDR3, as DNA: TGTGCCAGCAGTGAGGGGACACAAGAGACCCAGTACTTC. This translates into CASSEGTQETQYF. V is TRBV6-4 and J is TRBJ2-5, with D maybe TRBD1 (6 bases). Germline V gives CDR1 MRHNA, CDR2 SNTAGT. The CDR3 extends over 13 amino acids. V was trimmed by 3 bases and J by 2 bases, leaving 7 bases between them.

The chain has TRBV14 and TRBJ2-7; the match to TRBD1 covers 8 bases. Per germline, CDR1 SGHDN and CDR2 FVKESK. V trimming: 2 bases; J trimming: 1 base; junction bases outside the gene matches: 1. The CDR3 spans 14 residues. The CDR3 loop reads CASSQRQGSYEQYF. The CDR3 coding sequence is TGTGCCAGCAGCCAACGACAGGGGTCCTACGAGCAGTACTTC.

This sequence joins TRBV6-1 and TRBJ2-2; D not certain. Germline CDR1 and CDR2: MNHNS and SASEGT. CDR3 length equals 13 residues. Trimming removed 4 bases from V and 0 bases from J, with 3 bases in between. CDR3 bases: TGTGCCAGCAGTGTGACGAACACCGGGGAGCTGTTTTTT. It yields the protein CASSVTNTGELFF.

The rearrangement uses TRBV10-1 and TRBJ2-7; 7 bases map to TRBD2. The J segment lost 2 bases and the V segment lost 2 bases, leaving 0 bases of the junction unmatched. Germline values: CDR1 WNHNN, CDR2 SYGVQD (reference sequence). The CDR3 consists of 13 residues. In DNA, the CDR3 is TGCGCCAGCAGTGAGGGACTAGCCTACGAGCAGTACTTC. Protein: CASSEGLAYEQYF.

This clone was observed a single time. The rearrangement joins TRBV7-2 to TRBJ1-4; tentatively, D is TRBD1 (5 bases). CDR1 and CDR2 from the germline V gene are SGHTA and FQGNSA. CDR3 length: 14 amino acids. The germline V and J ends were trimmed by 3 bases and 7 bases, with 12 bases remaining between them. This chain's CDR3 is CASSLRDAGEKLFF. The CDR3 nucleotides are TGTGCCAGCAGCTTGAGGGACGCTGGTGAAAAACTGTTTTTT.

The chain uses TRBV7-9 and TRBJ2-5; D is uncertain. The germline V gene encodes CDR1 SEHNR and CDR2 FQNEAQ (reference sequence). V was shortened by 11 bases and J by 0 bases, with 13 bases between the two germline ends. The CDR3 has 13 residues. The CDR3 loop reads CADAGADQETQYF. DNA of the CDR3: TGTGCCGATGCAGGAGCAGACCAAGAGACCCAGTACTTC.

The V gene is TRBV28, the J gene TRBJ1-5; perhaps TRBD1 as D (6 bases). V was pared by 5 bases and J by 3 bases, with 11 bases between. The germline V gene encodes CDR1 MDHEN and CDR2 SYDVKM. The CDR3 loop spans 14 amino acids. CDR3 coding DNA: TGTGCCAGCAGTCCCAGGGGCCCCAATCAGCCCCAGCATTTT. Translated: CASSPRGPNQPQHF.

This chain connects TRBV5-1 to TRBJ2-1; D remains unclear. Germline assignment: CDR1 SGHRS and CDR2 YFSETQ. Trimming pared 4 bases from V and 7 bases from J, leaving 9 bases between. This CDR3 has 12 amino acids. CDR3 residues: CASSPTQNEQFF. Written as DNA, the CDR3 is TGCGCCAGCAGCCCGACCCAGAATGAGCAGTTCTTC.